The text below deals with one TCR beta chain. The antigen it binds to is not known. Instrument on record: NextSeq 550. The Human TCR Profiling Kit (MiLaboratory) was used to prepare UMI-labeled 5' RACE TRB cDNA libraries. The full amount of extracted RNA was used for cDNA synthesis, and the full amount of resulting cDNA was used for PCR amplification. Libraries were prepared in parallel using an identical number of PCR cycles. The paper's processing steps were these. With a requirement of at least two reads per UMI, MIGEC and MiXCR extracted about 50,000 +/- 10,000 unique UMI-labeled TRB cDNA molecules per library. Each library averaged 40,000 +/- 10,000 functional in-frame TRB CDR3 nucleotide clonotypes without stop codons. After each sample was downsampled to 5000 UMI-labeled TRB molecules, VDJtools was used to calculate diversity metrics such as normalized Shannon-Wiener and Chao1. VDJtools was used to calculate clonotype-size-weighted physicochemical properties of the central five CDR3 residues, namely interaction energy, strength, volume and Kidera factor 4. Following TCRdb reprocessing, every CDR3 protein sequence forms one entry, and DNA is not provided. What appears here as the V and J calls and clone size reflects TCRdb's work, not the paper's. For this sample, the table gives roughly 6,800 distinct CDR3 sequences. Roughly 1.4% of the sample lies in the top ten.

The entry originates in a study of CXCR3-negative and CXCR3-positive naive CD8 T cells (dated by TCRdb to the late 2010s). About the study as a whole: About 135 million TRB reads were obtained in total, roughly 1.5 +/- 0.3 million reads per library. Diversity and physicochemical repertoire analyses covered around 10 donors pooled from two independent experiments. Naive subsets from about 5 donors and memory cells from 3 donors were included in the TRBV-TRBJ cluster analysis.

For every CD8+ T cell subset, some 310,000 cells were flow-sorted straight into RLT lysis buffer, and each subset was sorted in triplicate. To exclude memory contaminants, naive CD8+ T cells were stringently defined as CD45RO-CCR7+CD27+CD95-. Using standard density gradient centrifugation, peripheral blood mononuclear cells were isolated from buffy coats. Naive CXCR3-negative and CXCR3-positive CD8+ T cells were flow-sorted on a FACSAria III. An RNeasy Mini Kit was used to extract total RNA from the sorted cells. There are 15 amino acids in the CDR3, from cysteine to phenylalanine inclusive. No DNA accompanies this entry. The germline V gene (reference sequence) provides CDR1 MNHEY and CDR2 SMNVEV. Broader findings and caveats from the paper: CXCR3 expression partially decreased after cryopreservation, so most assays used freshly isolated PBMCs. Compared with CXCR3-negative naive cells, CXCR3-positive naive cells had TRB CDR3s with higher hydrophobicity (lower Kidera factor 4), lower energy, and higher strength and volume indices. Because surface CD5, which has been linked to self-reactivity in mice, was comparable between naive subsets, TCR interaction strength was also inferred from TRB CDR3 physicochemical properties. Within the same donor, TRBV-TRBJ usage looked similar between naive CXCR3-negative and CXCR3-positive cells, but memory cells had distinct patterns. Both naive subsets had comparably high repertoire diversity, while memory CD8+ T cells had much lower repertoire diversity.

The chain joins TRBV27 to TRBJ2-1. The sequenced material came from naive CXCR3+ CD8+ T cells from blood. The intended sense of this specimen's cell subset or site label: CD45RO-CCR7+CD27+CD95- naive CD8+ T cells expressing CXCR3 (TNR3+). The clonotype was recovered from a human donor in good health. Some clones in this sample may be carry-over from other donors' samples. CDR3 loop: CASSLGWEPYNEQFF.